This TCR beta chain was profiled in a study of radiotherapy plus CTLA-4 blockade in lung cancer. At the level of the study: There were objective responses in 18% of patients, and roughly 33% had disease control.

The V gene end was trimmed by 4 bases and the J gene end by 5 bases; junction bases not matched to a gene: 3. The V gene's germline CDR1 is ENHRY and CDR2 SYGVKD. The CDR3 runs 14 residues. Using immunoSEQ multiplex PCR, the repertoire was profiled, and TCRdb retains in-frame clones only, with some absent. This sample has roughly 50,000 clones; around 83% occur once, and the top ten carry approximately 3.4%. Study observations and caveats: TCR clones originating in tumors grew in number in blood after radiotherapy plus ipilimumab. Increased serum interferon-beta after radiation also reportedly predicted response strongly.

Focal radiation was given together with CTLA-4 blockade (ipilimumab) to patients with chemo-refractory metastatic non-small-cell lung cancer. Turning to this clone: Antigen unknown.

The sequencing here drew on peripheral blood, taken from a patient treated with radiotherapy plus ipilimumab. The sequence was obtained from a human donor with non-small cell lung cancer who had stable disease on radiotherapy plus ipilimumab. The chain carries TRBV10-3 and TRBJ2-3, with 10 bases aligning to TRBD1. The CDR3 is CAISVDRGKDTQYF. CDR3 sequence (DNA): TGTGCCATCAGTGTGGACAGGGGGAAAGATACGCAGTATTTT.